This T cell receptor (beta chain) emerged from a study of siplizumab effects on memory and regulatory T cells. The study's findings and limits: The study found that siplizumab significantly reduced alloreactive sequences traceable to unstimulated CD4+ memory cells. Naive T cells appeared more diverse than memory cells and seemed to be major alloresponse contributors.

The CDR3 covers 10 residues. V was shortened by 4 bases and J by 5 bases, with 5 bases between the two germline ends. Germline-derived CDR1 and CDR2 are SQVTM and ANQGSEA. Details on this clone: Its antigen is still unknown. Other DNA sequences in this specimen translate into the identical CDR3.

Measured with immunoSEQ multiplex PCR; TCRdb has only the in-frame clones, and not every one. The sample yields about 100,000 clones, about 90% seen once. The chain recombines TRBV29-1 with TRBJ2-5; D uncertain. The sequencing sample was made of CD4+ T cells sorted from blood. The clonotype comes from a human donor in good health. The CDR3 here is CSVAGETQYF. Here the CDR3 DNA reads TGCAGCGTTGCCGGGGAGACCCAGTACTTC.